The 8 T cell receptor beta chains in this list originate from one sample, sequenced in a study of CD8 T cells in ankylosing spondylitis (dated by TCRdb to 2017 to 2019). Here is what the overall study found, with its caveats: A TCR beta motif of eight highly homologous amino acid variants appeared characteristic of blood from ankylosing spondylitis patients.

Library generation was performed with 5' RACE. The sequencing machine was an Illumina HiSeq 2500. TCRdb reanalyzed the raw reads on its own, using fastp at Q25 for trimming and MiXCR for clone calling, and kept in-frame beta chains. One record per CDR3 amino acid sequence lists the most common genes and DNA. The sample contains about 440,000 distinct CDR3 sequences, 17% of them found a single time. The ten largest clones add up to 1% of the sample. These receptors' targets are unknown. Sequencing used blood, either unsorted or a sorted T cell fraction (not recorded which). The origin of the receptors is a male donor with ankylosing spondylitis.

Here the CDR3 reads CSVRTGSRVEYF. For the CDR3, the DNA is TGCAGCGTTAGGACAGGGAGCAGGGTGGAGTACTTC. The rearrangement uses TRBV29-1 and TRBJ2-7, with TRBD1 matching 8 bases. The CDR3 extends over 12 amino acids. Per the germline V gene, CDR1 is SQVTM and CDR2 is ANQGSEA. Trimming at V came to 5 bases and at J to 11 bases, leaving 11 bases not matched to a gene.

The table lists this clonotype with a few counts. The CDR3 reads CASSALSGRARETQYF. CDR3 nucleotide sequence: TGTGCCAGCAGCGCCTTGAGCGGGAGGGCCCGGGAGACCCAGTACTTC. The rearrangement uses TRBV5-5 and TRBJ2-5, with TRBD2 matching 10 bases. This CDR3 has 16 residues. Germline trimming cut 4 bases from V and 5 bases from J; bases unmatched to any gene: 11. Germline-derived CDR1 and CDR2 are SGHKS and YYEKEE (reference sequence).

In this sample, this clonotype turned up a few times. The chain combines TRBV20-1 with TRBJ1-1; D gene ambiguous. There are 17 residues in the CDR3. Germline V gene lookup returns CDR1 DFQATT and CDR2 SNEGSKA (reference sequence). Trimming shortened V by 0 bases and J by 0 bases, and 17 bases separated the two germline ends. CDR3 DNA sequence: TGCAGTGCTAGAGATCGCACGCGCGGGAGAATGAACACTGAAGCTTTCTTT. It specifies CSARDRTRGRMNTEAFF.

This chain uses TRBV6-2 or TRBV6-3 with TRBJ1-1, with D maybe TRBD1 (5 bases). Germline CDR1 and CDR2: MNHEY and SVGEGT. V lost 2 bases, J lost 0 bases, and 10 bases lay in between. The CDR3 totals 15 residues. The CDR3 region is CASSYTGRLNTEAFF. CDR3 nucleotide sequence: TGTGCCAGCAGTTACACGGGACGGTTGAACACTGAAGCTTTCTTT.

V and J are TRBV19 and TRBJ2-2; D unclear. The ends were cut back, 3 bases at V and 9 bases at J, with 5 bases in the middle. CDR1 is LNHDA, CDR2 SQIVND, per germline (reference sequence). The CDR3 is 11 amino acids. The CDR3 coding sequence is TGTGCCAGTAGTATCAGGAGGGAGCTGTTTTTT. Protein: CASSIRRELFF.

This clonotype was detected only a few times. V and J are TRBV2 and TRBJ2-7; D gene unclear. Per germline, CDR1 SNHLY and CDR2 FYNNEI. CDR3 size: 13 residues. Trimming shortened V by 8 bases and J by 2 bases, and 13 bases separated the two germline ends. CDR3 residues: CASETGFAYEQYF. The CDR3 DNA reads as TGTGCCAGCGAGACTGGATTCGCCTACGAGCAGTACTTC.

The genes are TRBV5-1 and TRBJ1-2, with 10 bases lining up with TRBD1. The germline CDR1 and CDR2 sequences are SGHRS and YFSETQ. After removal of 4 bases from V and 4 bases from J, the junction contained 7 bases not matched to a gene. The CDR3 is 15 residues long. This CDR3 reads CASSAGQGDSYGYTF. The CDR3, as DNA: TGCGCCAGCAGCGCCGGACAGGGGGATAGCTATGGCTACACCTTC.

This clonotype was counted at least ten times. The V and J genes are TRBV7-9 and TRBJ2-1; 10 bases fit TRBD2. J gave up 6 bases and V 6 bases, and 5 bases lay outside the gene matches. The CDR3 totals 14 residues. The germline CDR1 and CDR2 sequences are SEHNR and FQNEAQ (reference sequence). For the CDR3, the DNA is TGTGCCAGCAGGTCTAGCGGGGGTGCCAATGAGCAGTTCTTC. This encodes CASRSSGGANEQFF.